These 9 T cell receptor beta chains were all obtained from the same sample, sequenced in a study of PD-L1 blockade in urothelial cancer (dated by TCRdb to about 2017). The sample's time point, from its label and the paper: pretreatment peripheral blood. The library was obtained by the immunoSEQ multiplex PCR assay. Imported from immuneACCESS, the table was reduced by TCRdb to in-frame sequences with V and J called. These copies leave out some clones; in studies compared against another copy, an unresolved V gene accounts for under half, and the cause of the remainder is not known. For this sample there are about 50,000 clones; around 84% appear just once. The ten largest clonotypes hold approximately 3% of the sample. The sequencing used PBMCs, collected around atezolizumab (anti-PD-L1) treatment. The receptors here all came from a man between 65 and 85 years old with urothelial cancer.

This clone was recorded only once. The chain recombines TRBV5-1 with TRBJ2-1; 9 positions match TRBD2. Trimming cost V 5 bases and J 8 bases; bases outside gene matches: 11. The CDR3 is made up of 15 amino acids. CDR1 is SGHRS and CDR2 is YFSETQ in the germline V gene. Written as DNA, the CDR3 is TGCGCCAGCAGTTCCCAGGGCGGGAGGGCCTATGAGCAGTTCTTC. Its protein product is CASSSQGGRAYEQFF.

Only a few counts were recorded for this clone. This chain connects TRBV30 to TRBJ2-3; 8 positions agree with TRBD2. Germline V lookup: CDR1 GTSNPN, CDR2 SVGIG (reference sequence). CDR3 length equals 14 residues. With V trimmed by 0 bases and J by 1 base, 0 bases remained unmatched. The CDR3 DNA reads TGTGCCTGGAGTGTCGGGGGGGGCACAGATACGCAGTATTTT. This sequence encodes CAWSVGGGTDTQYF.

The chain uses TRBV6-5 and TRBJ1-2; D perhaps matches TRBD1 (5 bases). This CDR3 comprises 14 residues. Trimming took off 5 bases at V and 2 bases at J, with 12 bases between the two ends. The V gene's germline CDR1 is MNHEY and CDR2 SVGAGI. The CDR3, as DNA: TGTGCCAGCAGTGCTATGGGGCAGAACTATGGCTACACCTTC. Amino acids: CASSAMGQNYGYTF.

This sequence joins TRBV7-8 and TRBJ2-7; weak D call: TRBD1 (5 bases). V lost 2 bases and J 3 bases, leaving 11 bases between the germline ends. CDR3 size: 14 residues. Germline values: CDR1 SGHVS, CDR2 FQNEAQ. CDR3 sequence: CASSLRQGFYEQYF. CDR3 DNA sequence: TGTGCCAGCAGCTTACGGCAGGGCTTCTACGAGCAGTACTTC.

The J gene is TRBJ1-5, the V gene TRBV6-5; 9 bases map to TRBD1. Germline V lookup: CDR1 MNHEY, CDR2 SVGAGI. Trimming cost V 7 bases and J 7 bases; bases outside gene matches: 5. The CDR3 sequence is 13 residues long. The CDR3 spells CASTTGGRQPQHF. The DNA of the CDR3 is TGTGCCAGCACTACAGGGGGCAGACAGCCCCAGCATTTT.

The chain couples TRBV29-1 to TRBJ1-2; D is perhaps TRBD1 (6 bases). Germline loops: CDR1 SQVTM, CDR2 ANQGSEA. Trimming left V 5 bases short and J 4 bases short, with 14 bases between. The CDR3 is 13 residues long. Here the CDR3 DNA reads TGCAGCGTTACGACAGGAAACTCCTATGGCTACACCTTC. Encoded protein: CSVTTGNSYGYTF.

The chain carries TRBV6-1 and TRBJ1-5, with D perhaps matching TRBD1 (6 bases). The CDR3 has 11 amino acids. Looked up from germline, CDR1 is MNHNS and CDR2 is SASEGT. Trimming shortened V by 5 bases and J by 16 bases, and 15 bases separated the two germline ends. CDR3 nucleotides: TGTGCCAGCAGTTACCGGGACACGCCACATTTT. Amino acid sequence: CASSYRDTPHF.

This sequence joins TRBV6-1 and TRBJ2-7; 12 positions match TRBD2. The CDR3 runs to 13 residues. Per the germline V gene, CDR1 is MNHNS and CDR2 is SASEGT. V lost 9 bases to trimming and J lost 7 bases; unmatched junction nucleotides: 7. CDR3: CASRLAGVSEQYF. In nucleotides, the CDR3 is TGTGCCAGTCGACTAGCGGGAGTTTCTGAGCAGTACTTC.

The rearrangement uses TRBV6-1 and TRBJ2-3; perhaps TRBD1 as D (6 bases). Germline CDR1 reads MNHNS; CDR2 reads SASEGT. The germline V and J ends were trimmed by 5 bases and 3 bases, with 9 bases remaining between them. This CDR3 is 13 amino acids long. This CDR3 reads CASSLDRTDTQYF. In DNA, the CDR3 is TGTGCCAGCAGTCTGGACAGAACAGATACGCAGTATTTT.